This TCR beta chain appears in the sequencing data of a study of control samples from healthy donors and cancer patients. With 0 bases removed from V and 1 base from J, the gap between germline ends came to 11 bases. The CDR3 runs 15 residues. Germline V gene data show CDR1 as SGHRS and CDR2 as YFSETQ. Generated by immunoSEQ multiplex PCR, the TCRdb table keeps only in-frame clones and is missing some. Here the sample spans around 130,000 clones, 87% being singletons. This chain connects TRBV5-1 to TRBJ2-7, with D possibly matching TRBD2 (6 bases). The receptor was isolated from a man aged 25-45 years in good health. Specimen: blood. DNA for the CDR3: TGCGCCAGCAGCTTGGCCGGGGGTTCGTCCTACGAGCAGTACTTC. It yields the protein CASSLAGGSSYEQYF. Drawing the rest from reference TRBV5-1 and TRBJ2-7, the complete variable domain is KAGVTQTPRYLIKTRGQQVTLSCSPISGHRSVSWYQQTPGQGLQFLFEYFSETQRNKGNFPGRFSGRQFSNSRSEMNVSTLELGDSALYLCASSLAGGSSYEQYFGPGTRLTVT.